Following are 20 T cell receptor beta chains from one sample sequenced in a study of tumor and adjacent non-tumor tissue in lung cancer. This sample's RNA came from whole unsorted tissue. A modified ARM-PCR protocol with three rounds of nested PCR amplified TCRbeta. TCRdb called the multiplex PCR reads again in MiXCR, with one record for every CDR3 protein. The sample lists approximately 150,000 distinct CDR3 sequences; roughly 66% were seen once. Material: lung tumor tissue. These receptors were taken from a man aged 55-75 years with small cell lung cancer.

The J gene is TRBJ2-7, the V gene TRBV20-1, with TRBD2 matching 8 bases. The CDR3 totals 13 residues. Germline V gene lookup returns CDR1 DFQATT and CDR2 SNEGSKA (reference sequence). CDR3 nucleotides: TGCATTGCTATAGCGGGGAACTCTTACGAGCAGTACGTC. As protein: CIAIAGNSYEQYV.

About this clonotype itself: As the CDR3 is not closed by the conserved phenylalanine or tryptophan, this likely results from a read error. The chain combines TRBV6-5 with TRBJ1-1, with 7 bases identical to TRBD1. CDR3 size: 14 residues. The germline V gene has CDR1 MNHEY and CDR2 SVGAGI. The CDR3 protein is CANSQSGGSPEAFI. Written as DNA, the CDR3 is TGTGCCAACAGTCAATCAGGGGGTTCTCCTGAAGCTTTCATT.

The V call is TRBV4-1, the J call TRBJ1-4, with a possible D match to TRBD1 (6 bases). V was clipped by 1 base and J by 6 bases, with 12 bases between them. Germline-derived CDR1 and CDR2 are MGHRA and YSYEKL. The CDR3 consists of 15 residues. DNA for the CDR3: TGCGCCAGCAGCCAAGTAGGGGGGCTTTATGAAAAACTGTTTTTT. It specifies CASSQVGGLYEKLFF.

The rearrangement links TRBV6-2 or TRBV6-3 to TRBJ2-7; TRBD2 aligns across 9 bases. Germline CDR1 and CDR2: MNHEY and SVGEGT. Unmatched junction bases numbered 4, after V lost 7 bases and J lost 3 bases. The CDR3 is 13 residues long. Here the CDR3 DNA reads TGTGCCAGCAAGTGGACTAGCGTCTACGAGCAGTACTTC. The encoded protein is CASKWTSVYEQYF.

This clonotype occurred a few times. The chain carries TRBV5-1 and TRBJ2-2; 8 bases are shared with TRBD1. Germline lookup yields CDR1 SGHRS and CDR2 YFSETQ. The V gene end was trimmed by 0 bases and the J gene end by 7 bases; junction bases not matched to a gene: 2. The CDR3 extends over 14 amino acids. The CDR3 bases are TGCGCCAGCAGCTTGGACAGGGGGAACGGGGAGCTGTTTTTT. Its protein is CASSLDRGNGELFF. The full variable domain, in which reference TRBV5-1 and TRBJ2-2 provide the parts outside the CDR3, is KAGVTQTPRYLIKTRGQQVTLSCSPISGHRSVSWYQQTPGQGLQFLFEYFSETQRNKGNFPGRFSGRQFSNSRSEMNVSTLELGDSALYLCASSLDRGNGELFFGEGSRLTVL.

As to this clonotype: A much larger clonotype is one base distant, so this may be a read error. V is TRBV20-1 and J is TRBJ1-5; 9 bases match TRBD1. The germline gives CDR1 DFQATT, CDR2 SNEGSKA (reference sequence). The CDR3 is 14 residues long. Written as DNA, the CDR3 is TGCAGTGCTCCGGACAGGGGTAGCAATCGGCCCCAGCATTTT. Encoded protein: CSAPDRGSNRPQHF.

About this clonotype: A much larger clone lies one base from this, so it may be a read error. Since no conserved phenylalanine or tryptophan closes the CDR3, a read error is the likely cause. V usage is TRBV20-1 and J usage is TRBJ1-1; D not certain. This CDR3 spans 12 amino acids. Trimming took off 0 bases at V and 3 bases at J, with 5 bases between the two ends. Germline V gene sequence: CDR1 DFQATT, CDR2 SNEGSKA (reference sequence). The CDR3 spells CSAREGYTEAFL. In nucleotides, the CDR3 is TGCAGTGCTAGAGAAGGGTACACTGAAGCTTTCTTA.

Note on this clonotype: A read error may produce the germline difference seen at one junction end. This rearrangement joins TRBV6-2 or TRBV6-3 to TRBJ1-1; 10 bases line up with TRBD1. CDR3 size: 17 residues. From germline, CDR1 is MNHEY and CDR2 SVGEGT. CDR3 nucleotides: TGTGCCAGCAGTCACTCGCGACAGGGGGCTCCGGGCACTGAAGTTTTCTTT. Residues: CASSHSRQGAPGTEVFF.

As for this clonotype: A junction end diverges from the germline sequence, so it may reflect a read error. The genes are TRBV20-1 and TRBJ1-1; TRBD1 matches 8 bases. The CDR3 is 15 amino acids. Germline values: CDR1 DFQATT, CDR2 SNEGSKA (reference sequence). The CDR3 DNA reads as TGCAGTGTTGTAACAGGGGGAAGCTGGAACGCTGAAGCTTTCTTT. This codes for CSVVTGGSWNAEAFF.

This chain uses TRBV4-2 with TRBJ2-7; D ambiguous. CDR1 is LGHNA, CDR2 YNFKEQ, per germline. V gave up 6 bases and J gave up 2 bases, with 17 bases separating them. This CDR3 is 15 amino acids long. CDR3 protein: CASRPGSVDAYEQYF. The CDR3 DNA is TGTGCCAGCAGGCCAGGATCAGTGGACGCCTACGAGCAGTACTTC.

This chain connects TRBV11-2 to TRBJ2-3; D perhaps matches TRBD2 (5 bases). This CDR3 is 15 amino acids long. V was shortened by 6 bases and J by 2 bases, with 15 bases between the two germline ends. Germline CDR1 and CDR2: SGHAT and FQNNGV. The CDR3 reads CASRLLVEFTDTQYF. The CDR3 DNA is TGTGCCAGCAGACTACTAGTGGAGTTCACAGATACGCAGTATTTT.

The chain links TRBV4-2 to TRBJ2-4; 11 positions agree with TRBD2. The CDR3 has 15 residues. V lost 3 bases and J lost 5; bases outside the gene matches: 3. CDR1 is LGHNA, CDR2 YNFKEQ, per germline. As DNA, the CDR3 is TGTGCCAGCAGCCATACTAGCGGGAGAGAAAACATTCAGTACTTC. The encoded protein is CASSHTSGRENIQYF.

The gene calls are TRBV6-5 and TRBJ2-3; D tentatively reads TRBD1 or TRBD2 (5 bases each). The CDR3 is made up of 14 amino acids. Trimming took off 9 bases at V and 2 bases at J, with 15 bases between the two ends. The germline gives CDR1 MNHEY, CDR2 SVGAGI. The CDR3 reads CASSRGENTDTQYF. CDR3 coding DNA: TGTGCCAGTAGCCGAGGGGAAAACACAGATACGCAGTATTTT.

The rearrangement uses TRBV25-1 and TRBJ1-5; TRBD1 is a possible D gene (6 bases). V was trimmed by 4 bases and J by 4 bases, leaving 11 bases between them. From germline, CDR1 is MGHDK and CDR2 SYGVNS. The CDR3 totals 14 residues. The CDR3: CASSGGAKNQPQHF. CDR3 bases: TGTGCCAGCAGTGGGGGGGCCAAAAATCAGCCCCAGCATTTT.

On this clonotype itself: This likely comes from a read error, as the CDR3 has no conserved phenylalanine or tryptophan at its end. The chain carries TRBV6-6 and TRBJ2-1; D is perhaps TRBD1 or TRBD2 (6 bases each). This CDR3 spans 13 amino acids. CDR1 is MNHNY, CDR2 SVGAGI, per germline (reference sequence). The CDR3 coding sequence is TGTGCCAGCAGTTACGGAGGGGACAAAGAGCAGTTCATC. Amino acid sequence: CASSYGGDKEQFI.

This clonotype was seen just once. Given a much more abundant clone one base away, this may be a read error. J is TRBJ2-2 and V is TRBV7-9, with no clear D. This CDR3 is 13 amino acids long. Germline lookup yields CDR1 SEHNR and CDR2 FQNEAQ (reference sequence). The chain's CDR3 is CVSSSQTTGELFF. CDR3 sequence (DNA): TGTGTCAGCAGCTCCCAGACGACCGGGGAGCTGTTTTTT.

This clonotype was observed a handful of times. A much bigger clone sits one base away, suggesting this may be a read error. The DNA for the CDR3 is TGCGCCAGCAGCTTTGGACTAGCGGGAGCAGGCACAGATACGCAGTATTTT. This sequence encodes CASSFGLAGAGTDTQYF. V and J are TRBV5-1 and TRBJ2-3, with 13 bases matching TRBD2. In germline, CDR1 is SGHRS, CDR2 YFSETQ. With V trimmed by 2 bases and J by 1 base, 4 bases remained unmatched. This CDR3 contains 17 residues.

The chain joins TRBV4-1 to TRBJ2-1, with TRBD2 matching over 7 bases. The germline V gene has CDR1 MGHRA and CDR2 YSYEKL. V lost 0 bases and J lost 8; bases outside the gene matches: 10. This CDR3 is built from 16 residues. The CDR3 region is CASSQDEFGGRDEQFF. In nucleotides, the CDR3 is TGCGCCAGCAGCCAAGATGAATTCGGGGGGAGGGATGAGCAGTTCTTC.

As regards this clonotype: A read error may produce the germline difference seen at one junction end. The chain carries TRBV13 and TRBJ2-6; 7 nucleotides match TRBD1. Germline-derived CDR1 and CDR2 are PRHDT and FYEKMQ (reference sequence). The CDR3 sequence is 17 residues long. The CDR3 DNA reads as TGTGCCAGCAGCTTAAACCGGGACAGCTCTGGGACCAACGTCCTGACTTTC. This codes for CASSLNRDSSGTNVLTF. Together with reference TRBV13 and TRBJ2-6, the CDR3 gives the full variable domain: AAGVIQSPRHLIKEKRETATLKCYPIPRHDTVYWYQQGPGQDPQFLISFYEKMQSDKGSIPDRFSAQQFSDYHSELNMSSLELGDSALYFCASSLNRDSSGTNVLTFGAGSRLTVL.

The V gene is TRBV11-2, the J gene TRBJ2-6, with 7 bases lining up with TRBD1. V was clipped by 6 bases and J by 1 base; unmatched bases: 12. CDR3 length equals 18 residues. Germline-derived CDR1 and CDR2 are SGHAT and FQNNGV. The CDR3 DNA reads as TGTGCCAGCAGTTTACTGGGACAGTGTCTGTCTGGGGCCAACGTCCTGACTTTC. Its translation: CASSLLGQCLSGANVLTF.